Listed here are 4 T cell receptor beta chains from one sample, sequenced in a study of cytomegalovirus exposure and HLA in healthy donors. Primers: 60 Vbeta forward and 13 Jbeta reverse. Here immunoSEQ multiplex PCR was the method, and the copy in TCRdb shows in-frame clones only, minus some. The sample lists 120,000 to 150,000 clones, over 8% seen once, with approximately 2% in the top ten. Sequenced material: PBMCs. Every receptor here comes from a male donor in good health and CMV-seronegative.

V gene TRBV4-1 combines with J gene TRBJ2-3; possibly TRBD2 for D (6 bases). V was shortened by 4 bases and J by 0 bases, with 14 bases between the two germline ends. Germline lookup yields CDR1 MGHRA and CDR2 YSYEKL. The CDR3 sequence is 16 residues long. DNA of the CDR3: TGCGCCAGCAGCCTATTAACCGGGACTAGCACAGATACGCAGTATTTT. This sequence encodes CASSLLTGTSTDTQYF.

This clone occurred a few times. The chain employs TRBV4-3 and TRBJ1-3; tentatively, D is TRBD1 (6 bases). This CDR3 comprises 20 residues. V was cut by 4 bases and J by 0 bases, with 25 bases left in between. Germline-derived CDR1 and CDR2 are LGHNA and YSLEER. This CDR3 reads CASSLYSGGGAPSSGNTIYF. As DNA, the CDR3 is TGCGCCAGCAGCCTTTACTCAGGCGGGGGGGCCCCGAGCTCTGGAAACACCATATATTTT.

In its sample, this clone was seen a few times. The chain couples TRBV5-6 to TRBJ2-7, with 9 bases that match TRBD1. The ends lost 3 bases at V and 2 bases at J; junction bases unmatched: 0. The CDR3 length is 13 residues. Germline CDR1 reads SGHDT; CDR2 reads YYEEEE. The CDR3 loop reads CASSWDRAYEQYF. For the CDR3, the DNA is TGTGCCAGCAGCTGGGACAGGGCCTACGAGCAGTACTTC. The full variable domain, rest sourced from reference TRBV5-6 and TRBJ2-7, is DAGVTQSPTHLIKTRGQQVTLRCSPKSGHDTVSWYQQALGQGPQFIFQYYEEEERQRGNFPDRFSGHQFPNYSSELNVNALLLGDSALYLCASSWDRAYEQYFGPGTRLTVT.

The rearrangement links TRBV28 to TRBJ2-2, with a possible D match to TRBD2 (6 bases). Germline-derived CDR1 and CDR2 are MDHEN and SYDVKM. The V end lost 7 bases, the J end lost 7 bases, and 10 bases lay between the germline ends. CDR3 size: 12 residues. The CDR3 DNA reads TGTGCCAGCAAGGCGGGGAGCGGGGAGCTGTTTTTT. It specifies CASKAGSGELFF.